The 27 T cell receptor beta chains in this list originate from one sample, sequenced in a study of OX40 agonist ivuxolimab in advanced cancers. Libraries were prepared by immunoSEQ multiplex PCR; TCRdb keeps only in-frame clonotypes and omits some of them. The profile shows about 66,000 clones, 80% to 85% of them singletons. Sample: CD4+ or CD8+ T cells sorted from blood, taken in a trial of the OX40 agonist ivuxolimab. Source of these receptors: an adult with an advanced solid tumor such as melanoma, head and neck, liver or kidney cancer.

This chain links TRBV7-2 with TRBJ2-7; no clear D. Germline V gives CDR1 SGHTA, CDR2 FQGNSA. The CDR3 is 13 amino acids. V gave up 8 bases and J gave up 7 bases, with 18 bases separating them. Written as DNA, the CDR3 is TGTGCCAGCGGGAATCGATCCCCTGGGGAGCAGTACTTC. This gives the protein CASGNRSPGEQYF.

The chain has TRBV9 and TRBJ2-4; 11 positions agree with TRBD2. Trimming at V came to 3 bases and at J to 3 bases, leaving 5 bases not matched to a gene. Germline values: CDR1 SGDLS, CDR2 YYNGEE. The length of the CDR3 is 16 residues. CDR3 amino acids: CASSAALAGVKNIQYF. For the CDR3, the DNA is TGTGCCAGCAGCGCCGCACTAGCGGGAGTCAAAAACATTCAGTACTTC.

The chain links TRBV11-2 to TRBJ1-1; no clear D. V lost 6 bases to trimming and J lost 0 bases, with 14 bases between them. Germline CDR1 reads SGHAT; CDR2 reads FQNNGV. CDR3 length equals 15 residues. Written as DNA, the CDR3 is TGTGCCAGCAGGCCTTTCGGCAGCATGAACACTGAAGCTTTCTTT. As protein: CASRPFGSMNTEAFF.

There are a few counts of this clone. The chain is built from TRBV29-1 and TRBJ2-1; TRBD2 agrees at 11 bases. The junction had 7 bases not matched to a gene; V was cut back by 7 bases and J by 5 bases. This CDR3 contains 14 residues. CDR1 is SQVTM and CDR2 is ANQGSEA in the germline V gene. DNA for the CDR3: TGCAGCGGAATTAGCGGGAGGGAAAACAATGAGCAGTTCTTC. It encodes CSGISGRENNEQFF.

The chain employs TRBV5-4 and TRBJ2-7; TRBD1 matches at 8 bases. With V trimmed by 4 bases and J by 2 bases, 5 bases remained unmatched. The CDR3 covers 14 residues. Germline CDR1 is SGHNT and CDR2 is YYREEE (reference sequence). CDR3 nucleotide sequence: TGTGCCAGCAGCCCGGGACAGGTCACCTACGAGCAGTACTTC. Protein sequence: CASSPGQVTYEQYF. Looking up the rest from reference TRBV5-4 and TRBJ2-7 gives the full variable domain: ETGVTQSPTHLIKTRGQQVTLRCSSQSGHNTVSWYQQALGQGPQFIFQYYREEENGRGNFPPRFSGLQFPNYSSELNVNALELDDSALYLCASSPGQVTYEQYFGPGTRLTVT.

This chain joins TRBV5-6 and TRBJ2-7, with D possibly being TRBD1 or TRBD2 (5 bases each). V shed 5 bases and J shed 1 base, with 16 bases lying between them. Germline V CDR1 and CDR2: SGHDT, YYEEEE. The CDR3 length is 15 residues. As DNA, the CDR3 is TGTGCCAGCAGGACTCCCCTTGAGGGGTCCTACGAGCAGTACTTC. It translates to CASRTPLEGSYEQYF.

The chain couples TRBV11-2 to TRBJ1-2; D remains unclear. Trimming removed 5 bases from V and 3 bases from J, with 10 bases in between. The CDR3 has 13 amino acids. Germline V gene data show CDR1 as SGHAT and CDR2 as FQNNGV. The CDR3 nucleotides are TGTGCCAGCAGCCCAAGTGGGTACTATGGCTACACCTTC. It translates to CASSPSGYYGYTF.

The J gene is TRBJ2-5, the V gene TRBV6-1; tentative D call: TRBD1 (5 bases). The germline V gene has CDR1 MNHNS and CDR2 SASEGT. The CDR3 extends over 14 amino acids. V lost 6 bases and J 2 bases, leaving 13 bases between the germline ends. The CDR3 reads CASRGIGAQETQYF. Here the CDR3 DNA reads TGTGCCAGCAGGGGGATAGGGGCTCAAGAGACCCAGTACTTC.

In nucleotides, the CDR3 is TGTGCCAGCAGCTTAACGGGGACTACCCGCACAGATACGCAGTATTTT. It yields the protein CASSLTGTTRTDTQYF. V gene TRBV7-2 combines with J gene TRBJ2-3, with 7 bases matching TRBD2. CDR3 length equals 16 residues. The J segment lost 1 base and the V segment lost 2 bases, leaving 6 bases of the junction unmatched. Germline V gene lookup returns CDR1 SGHTA and CDR2 FQGNSA.

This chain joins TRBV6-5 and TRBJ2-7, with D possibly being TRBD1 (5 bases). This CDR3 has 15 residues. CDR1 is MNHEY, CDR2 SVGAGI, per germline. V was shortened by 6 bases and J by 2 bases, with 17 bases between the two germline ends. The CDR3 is CASSRQETATYEQYF. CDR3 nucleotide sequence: TGTGCCAGCAGCCGGCAGGAGACAGCTACCTACGAGCAGTACTTC.

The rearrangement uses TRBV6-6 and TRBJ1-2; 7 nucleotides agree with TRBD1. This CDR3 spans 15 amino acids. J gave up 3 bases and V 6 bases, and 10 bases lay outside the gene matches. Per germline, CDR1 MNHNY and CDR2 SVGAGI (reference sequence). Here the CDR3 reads CASSFRDSQYYGYTF. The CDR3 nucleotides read TGTGCCAGCAGCTTCCGGGACAGCCAATACTATGGCTACACCTTC.

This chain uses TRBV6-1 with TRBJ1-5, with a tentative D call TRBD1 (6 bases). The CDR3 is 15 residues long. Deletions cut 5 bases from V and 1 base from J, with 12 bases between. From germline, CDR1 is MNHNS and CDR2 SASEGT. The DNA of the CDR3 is TGTGCCAGCAGTCCTTCCAGGGGAAGCAATCAGCCCCAGCATTTT. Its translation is CASSPSRGSNQPQHF.

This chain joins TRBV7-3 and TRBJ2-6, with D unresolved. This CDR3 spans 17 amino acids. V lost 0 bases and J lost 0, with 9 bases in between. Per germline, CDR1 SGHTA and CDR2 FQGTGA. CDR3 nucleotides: TGTGCCAGCAGCTTAACGAGATTGAGCTCTGGGGCCAACGTCCTGACTTTC. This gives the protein CASSLTRLSSGANVLTF.

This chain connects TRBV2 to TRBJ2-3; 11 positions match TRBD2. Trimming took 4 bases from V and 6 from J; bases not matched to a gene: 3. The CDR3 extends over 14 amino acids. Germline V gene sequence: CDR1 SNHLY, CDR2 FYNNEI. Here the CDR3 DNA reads TGTGCCAGCAGTGGGGGACTAGCGGTGGATACGCAGTATTTT. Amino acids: CASSGGLAVDTQYF.

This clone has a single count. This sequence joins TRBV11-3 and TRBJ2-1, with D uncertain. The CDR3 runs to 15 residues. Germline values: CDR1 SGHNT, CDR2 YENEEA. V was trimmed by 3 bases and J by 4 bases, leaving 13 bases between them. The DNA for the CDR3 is TGTGCCAGCAGCTTTCGAAGGGCGGCGTACAATGAGCAGTTCTTC. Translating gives CASSFRRAAYNEQFF.

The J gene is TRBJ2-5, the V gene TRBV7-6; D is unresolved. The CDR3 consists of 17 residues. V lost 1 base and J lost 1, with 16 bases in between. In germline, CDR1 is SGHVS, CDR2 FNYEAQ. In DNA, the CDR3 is TGTGCCAGCAGCTTAGGGGCGAGGAGCCCCGGCCAAGAGACCCAGTACTTC. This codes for CASSLGARSPGQETQYF.

The CDR3 reads CASSLNAKPDGYTF. CDR3 DNA sequence: TGTGCCAGCAGTTTAAATGCCAAACCGGATGGCTACACCTTC. The genes are TRBV27 and TRBJ1-2, with D unresolved. The germline V gene encodes CDR1 MNHEY and CDR2 SMNVEV (reference sequence). CDR3 length equals 14 residues. The V and J ends lost 2 bases and 6 bases respectively, with 13 bases between them.

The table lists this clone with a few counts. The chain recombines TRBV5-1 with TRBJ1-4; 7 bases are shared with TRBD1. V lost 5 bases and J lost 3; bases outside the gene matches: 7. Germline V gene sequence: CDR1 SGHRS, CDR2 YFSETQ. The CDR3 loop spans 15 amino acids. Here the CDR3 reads CASSRWDRANEKLFF. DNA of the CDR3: TGCGCCAGCAGTAGATGGGACAGAGCTAATGAAAAACTGTTTTTT.

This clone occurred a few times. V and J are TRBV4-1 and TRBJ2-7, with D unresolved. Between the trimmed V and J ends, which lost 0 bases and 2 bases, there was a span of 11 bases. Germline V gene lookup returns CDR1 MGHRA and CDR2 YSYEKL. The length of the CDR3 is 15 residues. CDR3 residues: CASSQEREQTYEQYF. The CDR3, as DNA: TGCGCCAGCAGCCAAGAAAGGGAACAAACCTACGAGCAGTACTTC.

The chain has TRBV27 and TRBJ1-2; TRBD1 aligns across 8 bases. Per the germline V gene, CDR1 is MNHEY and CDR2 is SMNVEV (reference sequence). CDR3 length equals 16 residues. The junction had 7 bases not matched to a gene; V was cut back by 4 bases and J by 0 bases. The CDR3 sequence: CASSSDRAPSNYGYTF. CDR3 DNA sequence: TGTGCCAGCAGTTCGGACAGGGCGCCTTCTAACTATGGCTACACCTTC.

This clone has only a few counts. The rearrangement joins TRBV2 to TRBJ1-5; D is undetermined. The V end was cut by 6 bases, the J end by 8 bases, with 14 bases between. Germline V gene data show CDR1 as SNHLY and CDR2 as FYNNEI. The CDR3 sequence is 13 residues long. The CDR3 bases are TGTGCCAGCAGCACCCAGGCAGCGGAGCCCCAGCATTTT. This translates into CASSTQAAEPQHF.

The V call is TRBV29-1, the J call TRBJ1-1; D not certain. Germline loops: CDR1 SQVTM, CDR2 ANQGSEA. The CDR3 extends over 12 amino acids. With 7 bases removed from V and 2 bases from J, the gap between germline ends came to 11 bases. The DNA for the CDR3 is TGCAGCGGTAGATTTGGTAACACTGAAGCTTTCTTT. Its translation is CSGRFGNTEAFF.

Here the CDR3 reads CASNRGLAGEGEQFF. The CDR3 bases are TGTGCCAGCAACCGCGGACTAGCGGGAGAAGGTGAGCAGTTCTTC. The rearrangement uses TRBV27 and TRBJ2-1, with 13 bases fitting TRBD2. The CDR3 has 15 amino acids. The V gene's germline CDR1 is MNHEY and CDR2 SMNVEV (reference sequence). V lost 7 bases and J lost 9; bases outside the gene matches: 9.

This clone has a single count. CDR3 nucleotide sequence: TGTGCCAGCAGCTTGGCCTCGGGGAGCTATGGCTACACCTTC. Amino acid sequence: CASSLASGSYGYTF. The chain recombines TRBV5-5 with TRBJ1-2; D remains unclear. Per germline, CDR1 SGHKS and CDR2 YYEKEE (reference sequence). The CDR3 consists of 14 residues. The V end lost 0 bases, the J end lost 4 bases, and 10 bases lay between the germline ends.

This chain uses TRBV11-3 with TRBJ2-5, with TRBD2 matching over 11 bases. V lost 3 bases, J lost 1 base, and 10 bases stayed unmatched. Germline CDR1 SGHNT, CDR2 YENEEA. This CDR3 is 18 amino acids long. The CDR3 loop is CASSFGRLAGSSQETQYF. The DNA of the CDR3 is TGTGCCAGCAGCTTTGGTAGACTAGCGGGAAGTAGCCAAGAGACCCAGTACTTC.

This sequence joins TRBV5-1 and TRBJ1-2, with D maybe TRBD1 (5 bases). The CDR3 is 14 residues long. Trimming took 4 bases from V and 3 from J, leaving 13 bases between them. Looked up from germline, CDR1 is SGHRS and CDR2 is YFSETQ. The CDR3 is CASSPRIQDYGYTF. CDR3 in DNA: TGCGCCAGCAGCCCTAGAATACAGGACTATGGCTACACCTTC. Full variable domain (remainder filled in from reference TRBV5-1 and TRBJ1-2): KAGVTQTPRYLIKTRGQQVTLSCSPISGHRSVSWYQQTPGQGLQFLFEYFSETQRNKGNFPGRFSGRQFSNSRSEMNVSTLELGDSALYLCASSPRIQDYGYTFGSGTRLTVV.

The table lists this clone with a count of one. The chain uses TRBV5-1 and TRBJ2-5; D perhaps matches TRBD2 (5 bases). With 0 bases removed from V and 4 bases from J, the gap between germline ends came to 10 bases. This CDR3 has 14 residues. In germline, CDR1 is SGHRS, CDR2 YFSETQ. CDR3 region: CASSLAVARETQYF. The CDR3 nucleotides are TGCGCCAGCAGCTTGGCGGTAGCGCGAGAGACCCAGTACTTC.